This T cell receptor (beta chain) appears in the sequencing data of a study of early T cells in non-severe SARS-CoV-2 infection. General study findings and limits: Private and CD4 specificities were missed by VDJdb matching, which favored anti-spike CD8 responses.

MiXCR was run by TCRdb on the 5' RACE reads, yielding one entry per CDR3 protein. The sample carries 55,000 to 65,000 distinct CDR3 sequences, 9.5% to 15% recorded once. This clonotype was seen more than once but under ten times. Antigen: not known. The CDR3 is 14 residues long. Per germline, CDR1 SGHVS and CDR2 FNYEAQ. V was trimmed by 2 bases and J by 5 bases, leaving 12 bases between them. The V and J genes are TRBV7-6 and TRBJ2-5, with D possibly matching TRBD2 (5 bases). Sample: whole blood. The sequence was obtained from an adult who was a healthcare worker with PCR-confirmed SARS-CoV-2 infection or an uninfected control (not recorded which). DNA of the CDR3: TGTGCCAGCAGCTTACTCCCCCGAGGGGAGACCCAGTACTTC. It is translated as CASSLLPRGETQYF.